The clone carrying this T cell receptor (beta chain) has just one count. What it recognizes is unknown. A far larger clone differs by one base, so this is likely a read error. The V end was cut by 6 bases, the J end by 5 bases, with 10 bases between. CDR1 and CDR2 from the germline V gene are SQVTM and ANQGSEA. This CDR3 is 11 amino acids long. Ten immunoSEQ deep assay plates served to sequence unsorted PBMC DNA. Assay: immunoSEQ multiplex PCR; the TCRdb copy retains only in-frame clones and omits some. The sample records roughly 96,000 clones, 40% to 55% being singletons. This sample was included in a study of shared clonotypes between healthy human individuals. Overall study findings and caveats: It was anticipated that sequencing depth would influence how many clonotypes donors shared. Only blood was sampled, and tissue TCR repertoires likely differ from blood ones.

V and J are TRBV29-1 and TRBJ2-5; possibly TRBD2 for D (5 bases). The sequence was collected from a woman between 40 and 50 years old in good health. Some clones in this sample may be carry-over from other donors' samples. The sample taken for sequencing was PBMCs. For the CDR3, the DNA is TGCAGCGTACCACTAGGGGAGACCCAGTACTTC. It yields the protein CSVPLGETQYF.